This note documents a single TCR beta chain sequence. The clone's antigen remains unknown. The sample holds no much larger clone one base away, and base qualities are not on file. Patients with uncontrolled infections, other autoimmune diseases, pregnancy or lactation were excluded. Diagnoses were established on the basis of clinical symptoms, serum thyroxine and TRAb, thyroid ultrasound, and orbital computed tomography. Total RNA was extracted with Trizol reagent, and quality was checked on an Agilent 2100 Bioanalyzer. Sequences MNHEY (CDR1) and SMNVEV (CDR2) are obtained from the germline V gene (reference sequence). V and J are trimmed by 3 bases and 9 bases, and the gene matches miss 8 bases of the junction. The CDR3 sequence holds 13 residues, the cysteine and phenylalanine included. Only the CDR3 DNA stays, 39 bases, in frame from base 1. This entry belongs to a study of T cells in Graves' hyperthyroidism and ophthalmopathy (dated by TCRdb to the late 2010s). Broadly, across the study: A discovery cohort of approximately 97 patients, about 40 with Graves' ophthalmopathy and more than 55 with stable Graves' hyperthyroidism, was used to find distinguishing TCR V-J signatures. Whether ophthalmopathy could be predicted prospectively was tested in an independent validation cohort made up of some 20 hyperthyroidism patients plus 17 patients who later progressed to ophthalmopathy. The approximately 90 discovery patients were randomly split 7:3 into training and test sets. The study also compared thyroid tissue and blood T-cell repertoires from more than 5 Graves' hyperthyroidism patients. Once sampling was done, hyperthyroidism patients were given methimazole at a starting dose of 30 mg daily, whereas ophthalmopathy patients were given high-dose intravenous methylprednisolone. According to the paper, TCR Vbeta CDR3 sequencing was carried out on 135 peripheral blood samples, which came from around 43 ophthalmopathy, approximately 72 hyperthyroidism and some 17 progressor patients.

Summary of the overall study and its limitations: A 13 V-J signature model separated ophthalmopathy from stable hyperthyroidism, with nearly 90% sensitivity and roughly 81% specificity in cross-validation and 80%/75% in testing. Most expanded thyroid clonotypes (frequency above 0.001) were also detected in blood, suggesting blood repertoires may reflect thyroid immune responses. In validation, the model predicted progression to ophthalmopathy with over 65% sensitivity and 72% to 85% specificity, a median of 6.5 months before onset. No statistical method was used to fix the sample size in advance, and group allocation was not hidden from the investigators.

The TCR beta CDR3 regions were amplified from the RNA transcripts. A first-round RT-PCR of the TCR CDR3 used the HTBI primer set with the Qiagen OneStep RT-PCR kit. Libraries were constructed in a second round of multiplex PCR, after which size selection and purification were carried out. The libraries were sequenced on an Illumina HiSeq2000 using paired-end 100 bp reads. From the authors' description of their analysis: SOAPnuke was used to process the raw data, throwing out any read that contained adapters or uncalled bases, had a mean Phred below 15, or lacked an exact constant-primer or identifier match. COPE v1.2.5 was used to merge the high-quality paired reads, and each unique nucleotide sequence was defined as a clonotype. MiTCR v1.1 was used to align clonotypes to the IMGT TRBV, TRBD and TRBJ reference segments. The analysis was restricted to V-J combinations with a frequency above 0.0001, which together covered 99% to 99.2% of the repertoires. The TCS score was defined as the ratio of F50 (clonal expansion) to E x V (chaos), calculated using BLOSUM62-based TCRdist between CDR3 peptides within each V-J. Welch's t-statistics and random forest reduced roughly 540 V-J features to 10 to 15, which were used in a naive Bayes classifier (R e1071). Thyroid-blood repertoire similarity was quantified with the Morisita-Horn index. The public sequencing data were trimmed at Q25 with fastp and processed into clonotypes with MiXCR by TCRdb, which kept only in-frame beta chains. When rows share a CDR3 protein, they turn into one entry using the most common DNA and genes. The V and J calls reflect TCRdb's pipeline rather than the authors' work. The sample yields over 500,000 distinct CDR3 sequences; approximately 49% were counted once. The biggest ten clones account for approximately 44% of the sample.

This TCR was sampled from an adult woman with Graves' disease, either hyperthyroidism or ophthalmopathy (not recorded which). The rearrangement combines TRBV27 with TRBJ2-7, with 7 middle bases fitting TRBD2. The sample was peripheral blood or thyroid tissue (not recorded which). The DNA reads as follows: TGTGCCAGCAGTTTCCGGGGGAGGGCCGGGCAGTACTTC. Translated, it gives CASSFRGRAGQYF.